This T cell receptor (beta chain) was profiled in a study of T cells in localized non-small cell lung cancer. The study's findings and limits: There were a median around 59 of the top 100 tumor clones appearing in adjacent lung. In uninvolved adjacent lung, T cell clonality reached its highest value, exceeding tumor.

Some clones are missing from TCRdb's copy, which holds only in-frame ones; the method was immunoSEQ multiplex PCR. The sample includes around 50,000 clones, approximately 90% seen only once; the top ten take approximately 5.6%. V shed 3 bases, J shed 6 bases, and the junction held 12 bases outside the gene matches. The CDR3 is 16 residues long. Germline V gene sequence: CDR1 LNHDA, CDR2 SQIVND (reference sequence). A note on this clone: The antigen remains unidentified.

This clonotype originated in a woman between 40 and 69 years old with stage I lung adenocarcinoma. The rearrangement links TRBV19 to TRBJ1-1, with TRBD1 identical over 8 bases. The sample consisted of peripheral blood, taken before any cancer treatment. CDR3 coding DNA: TGTGCCAGTAGTATTGGACGTCGGCAGGGGGCCGCTGAAGCTTTCTTT. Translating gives CASSIGRRQGAAEAFF.